The T cell receptor beta chain described here comes from a study of identical twins. From germline, CDR1 is SEHNR and CDR2 FQNEAQ (reference sequence). Between the trimmed V and J ends, which lost 5 bases and 3 bases, there was a span of 13 bases. The CDR3 length is 15 residues. Each donor (without exception) was a healthy Caucasian. Each cDNA held unique molecular identifiers, and template switching gave it a universal primer site. TCRdb called the 5' RACE reads again in MiXCR, with one record for every CDR3 protein. The sample lists about 490,000 distinct CDR3 sequences, nearly 15% occurring once. The data were also submitted as part of a second study, on yellow fever vaccine responses in identical twins. That report adds: Reports say the vaccine T cell response in twins looked partly convergent and partly personalized.

The chain combines TRBV7-9 with TRBJ2-2; D tentatively reads TRBD1 or TRBD2 (5 bases each). This receptor was taken from a woman aged 18 to 35 in good health. The sequenced material came from CD4+ T cells sorted from blood. CDR3 protein: CASSLTGRYTGELFF. CDR3 nucleotides: TGTGCCAGCAGCCTAACGGGACGGTACACCGGGGAGCTGTTTTTT. Filled out from reference TRBV7-9 and TRBJ2-2, the complete variable domain reads DTGVSQNPRHKITKRGQNVTFRCDPISEHNRLYWYRQTLGQGPEFLTYFQNEAQLEKSRLLSDRFSAERPKGSFSTLEIQRTEQGDSAMYLCASSLTGRYTGELFFGEGSRLTVL.